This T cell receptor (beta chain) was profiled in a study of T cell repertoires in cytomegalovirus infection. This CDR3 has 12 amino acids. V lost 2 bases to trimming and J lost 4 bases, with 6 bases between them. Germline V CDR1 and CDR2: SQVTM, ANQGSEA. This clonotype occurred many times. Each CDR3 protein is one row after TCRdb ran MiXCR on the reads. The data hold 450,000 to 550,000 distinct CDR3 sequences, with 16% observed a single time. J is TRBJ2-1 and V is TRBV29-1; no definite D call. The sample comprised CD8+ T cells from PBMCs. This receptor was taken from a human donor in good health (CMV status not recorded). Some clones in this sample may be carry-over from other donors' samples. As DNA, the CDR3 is TGCAGCGTTGAATTGTTTTACAATGAGCAGTTCTTC. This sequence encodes CSVELFYNEQFF.